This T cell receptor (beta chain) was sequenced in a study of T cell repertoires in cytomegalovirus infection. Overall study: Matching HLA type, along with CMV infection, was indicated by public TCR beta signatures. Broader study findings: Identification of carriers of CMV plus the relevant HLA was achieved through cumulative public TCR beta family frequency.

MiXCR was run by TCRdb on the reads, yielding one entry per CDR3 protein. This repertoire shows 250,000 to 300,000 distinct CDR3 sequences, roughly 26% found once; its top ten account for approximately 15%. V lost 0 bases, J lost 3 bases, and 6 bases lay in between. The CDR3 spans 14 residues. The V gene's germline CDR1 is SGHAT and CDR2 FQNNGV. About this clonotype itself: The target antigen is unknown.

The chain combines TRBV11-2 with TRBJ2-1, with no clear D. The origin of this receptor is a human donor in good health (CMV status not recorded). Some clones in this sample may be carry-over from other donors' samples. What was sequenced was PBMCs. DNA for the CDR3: TGTGCCAGCAGCTTAGATGCCCTCTACAATGAGCAGTTCTTC. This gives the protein CASSLDALYNEQFF.